The rows below give T cell receptor beta chains drawn from one sample of a study of T-cell memory formation after mild COVID-19. TCRdb reprocessed the 5' RACE reads with MiXCR, giving one entry per CDR3 protein. This sample has 550,000 to 650,000 distinct CDR3 sequences; 15% to 20% occur once, and the top ten carry about 7.4%. The sequencing sample was made of PBMCs or a T cell subset sorted from them (not recorded which). Receptors originate from an adult woman who had mild COVID-19 (a few samples of this study predate the infection). Cell type and time point are not known. Both conserved end residues are part of each CDR3. A D gene is named only where the DNA matches it firmly. Clone size is not always given. Where it is, it says once, few, many or a class for expanded clones.

j_call d_call cdr3_length v_call clone_size cdr3_nt cdr3_aa
TRBJ2-5 TRBD2 14 TRBV15 . TGTGCCACCGGAGGAGCGGGAGAAATCGAGACCCAGTACTTC CATGGAGEIETQYF
TRBJ1-1 . 16 TRBV5-1 . TGCGCCAGCAGCTTACCCCTCGAGGGCGAGTTGCATCGAGCTTTCTTT CASSLPLEGELHRAFF
TRBJ1-1 . 15 TRBV20-1 few TGCAGTGCTAGAGACCTGGGCGGATTGAACACTGAAGCTTTCTTT CSARDLGGLNTEAFF
TRBJ1-3 TRBD1 17 TRBV11-2 . TGTGCCAGCAGCCCCATTAGGGGACAGGTTTCTGGAAACACCATATATTTT CASSPIRGQVSGNTIYF
TRBJ1-1 . 13 TRBV29-1 few TGCAGCGTTGAAGAAAACGGGGGCACTGAAGCTTTCTTT CSVEENGGTEAFF
TRBJ2-5 . 11 TRBV30 . TGTGCCTGGGGACGTGGGGAGACCCAGTACTTC CAWGRGETQYF
TRBJ2-1 TRBD2 16 TRBV30 . TGTGCCTGGAGTAACTCCTGGACTAGCGGGGTCAATGAGCAGTTCTTC CAWSNSWTSGVNEQFF
TRBJ2-3 . 18 TRBV7-8 . TGTGCCAGCAGCTTAGGGTCCCTGCGAGGACGTTTCACAGATACGCAGTATTTT CASSLGSLRGRFTDTQYF
TRBJ2-1 TRBD2 17 TRBV12-3/TRBV12-4 few TGTGCCAGCAGTTTGTTTATTAGCGGGAGGTCCTACAATGAGCAGTTCTTC CASSLFISGRSYNEQFF
TRBJ2-2 . 16 TRBV4-2 many TGTGCCAGCAGCCAGCGGGACAGTTCGAACACCGGGGAGCTGTTTTTT CASSQRDSSNTGELFF